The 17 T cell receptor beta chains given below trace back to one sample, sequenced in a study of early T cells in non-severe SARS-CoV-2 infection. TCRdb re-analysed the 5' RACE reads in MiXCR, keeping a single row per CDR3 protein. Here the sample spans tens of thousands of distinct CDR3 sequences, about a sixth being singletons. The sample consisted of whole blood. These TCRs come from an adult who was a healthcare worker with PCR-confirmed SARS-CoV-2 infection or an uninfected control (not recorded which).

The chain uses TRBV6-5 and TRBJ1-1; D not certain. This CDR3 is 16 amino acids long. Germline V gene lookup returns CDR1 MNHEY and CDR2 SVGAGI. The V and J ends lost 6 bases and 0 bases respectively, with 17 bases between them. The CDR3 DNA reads TGTGCCAGCAGACGATCACCGGGAAAACTGAACACTGAAGCTTTCTTT. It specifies CASRRSPGKLNTEAFF.

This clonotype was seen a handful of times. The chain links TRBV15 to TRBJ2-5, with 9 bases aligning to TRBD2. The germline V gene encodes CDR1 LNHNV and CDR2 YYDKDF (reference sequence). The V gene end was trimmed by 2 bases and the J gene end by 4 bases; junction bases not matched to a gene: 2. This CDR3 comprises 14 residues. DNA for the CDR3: TGTGCCACCAGCAGACCTAGCGGGGCAGAGACCCAGTACTTC. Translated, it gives CATSRPSGAETQYF.

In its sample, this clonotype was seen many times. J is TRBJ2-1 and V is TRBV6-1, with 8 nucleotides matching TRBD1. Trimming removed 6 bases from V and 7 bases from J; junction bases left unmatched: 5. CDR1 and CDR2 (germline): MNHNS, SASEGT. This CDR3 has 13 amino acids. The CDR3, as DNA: TGTGCCAGCAGCACTAACAGGGGGAATGAGCAGTTCTTC. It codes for CASSTNRGNEQFF.

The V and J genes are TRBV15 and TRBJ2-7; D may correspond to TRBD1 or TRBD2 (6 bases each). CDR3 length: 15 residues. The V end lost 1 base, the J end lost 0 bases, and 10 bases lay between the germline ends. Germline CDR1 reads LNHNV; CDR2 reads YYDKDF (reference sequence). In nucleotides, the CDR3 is TGTGCCACCAGCAGAGTCGGGGGCTACTCCTACGAGCAGTACTTC. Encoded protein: CATSRVGGYSYEQYF.

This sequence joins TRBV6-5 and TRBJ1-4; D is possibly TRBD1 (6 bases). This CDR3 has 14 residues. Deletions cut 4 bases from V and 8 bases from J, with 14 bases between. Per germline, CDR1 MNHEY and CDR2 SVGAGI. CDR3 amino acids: CASSSVGGNEKLFF. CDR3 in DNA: TGTGCCAGCAGTTCCGTAGGGGGAAACGAAAAACTGTTTTTT.

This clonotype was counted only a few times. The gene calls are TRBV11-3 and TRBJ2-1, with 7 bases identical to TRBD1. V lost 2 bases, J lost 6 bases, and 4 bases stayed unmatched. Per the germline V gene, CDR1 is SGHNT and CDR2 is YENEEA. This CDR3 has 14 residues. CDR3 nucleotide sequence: TGTGCCAGCAGCTTACAACGGGACAGCAATGAGCAGTTCTTC. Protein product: CASSLQRDSNEQFF.

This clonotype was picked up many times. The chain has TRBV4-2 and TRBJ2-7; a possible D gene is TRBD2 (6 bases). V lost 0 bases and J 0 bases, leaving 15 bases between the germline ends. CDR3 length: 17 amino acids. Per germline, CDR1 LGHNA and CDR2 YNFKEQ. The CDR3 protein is CASSQDFLADSSYEQYF. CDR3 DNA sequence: TGTGCCAGCAGCCAAGATTTTTTAGCGGATAGCTCCTACGAGCAGTACTTC.

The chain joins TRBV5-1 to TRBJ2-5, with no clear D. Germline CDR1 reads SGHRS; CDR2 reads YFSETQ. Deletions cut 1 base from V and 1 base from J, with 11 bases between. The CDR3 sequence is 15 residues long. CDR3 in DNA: TGCGCCAGCAGCTTGTCCGGTTGGATCCAAGAGACCCAGTACTTC. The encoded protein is CASSLSGWIQETQYF. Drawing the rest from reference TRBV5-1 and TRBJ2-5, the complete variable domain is KAGVTQTPRYLIKTRGQQVTLSCSPISGHRSVSWYQQTPGQGLQFLFEYFSETQRNKGNFPGRFSGRQFSNSRSEMNVSTLELGDSALYLCASSLSGWIQETQYFGPGTRLLVL.

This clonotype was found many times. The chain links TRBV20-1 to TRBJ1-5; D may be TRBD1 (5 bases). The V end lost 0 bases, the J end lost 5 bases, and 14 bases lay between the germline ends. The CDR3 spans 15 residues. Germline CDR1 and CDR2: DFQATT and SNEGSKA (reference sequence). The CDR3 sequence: CSARDIQGADQPQHF. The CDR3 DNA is TGCAGTGCTAGAGATATTCAGGGAGCGGATCAGCCCCAGCATTTT.

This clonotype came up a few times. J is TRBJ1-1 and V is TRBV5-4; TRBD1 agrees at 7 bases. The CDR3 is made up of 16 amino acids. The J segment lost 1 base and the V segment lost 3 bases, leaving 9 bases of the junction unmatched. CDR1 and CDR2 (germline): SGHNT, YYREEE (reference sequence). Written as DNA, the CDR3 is TGTGCCAGCAGCTCCCCAGGGGGTGTATGGAACACTGAAGCTTTCTTT. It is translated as CASSSPGGVWNTEAFF.

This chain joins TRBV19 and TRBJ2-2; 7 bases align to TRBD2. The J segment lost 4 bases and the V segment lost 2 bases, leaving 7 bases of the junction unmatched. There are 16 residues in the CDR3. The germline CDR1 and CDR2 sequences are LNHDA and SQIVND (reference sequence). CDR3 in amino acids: CASSIPTGGITGELFF. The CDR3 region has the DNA TGTGCCAGTAGTATACCCACCGGGGGGATCACCGGGGAGCTGTTTTTT.

The CDR3, as DNA: TGTGCCAGCAGCCGTCTGGATGGGGAGCTGTTTTTT. Translating gives CASSRLDGELFF. The rearrangement links TRBV7-3 to TRBJ2-2; D is unresolved. The CDR3 loop spans 12 amino acids. Trimming removed 5 bases from V and 8 bases from J, with 9 bases in between. Germline CDR1 and CDR2: SGHTA and FQGTGA.

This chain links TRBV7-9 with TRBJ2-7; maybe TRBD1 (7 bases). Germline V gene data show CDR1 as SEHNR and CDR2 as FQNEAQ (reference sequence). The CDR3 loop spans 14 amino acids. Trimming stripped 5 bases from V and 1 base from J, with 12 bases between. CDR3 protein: CASSPRDRSYEQYF. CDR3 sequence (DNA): TGTGCCAGCAGCCCGCGGGACAGATCCTACGAGCAGTACTTC.

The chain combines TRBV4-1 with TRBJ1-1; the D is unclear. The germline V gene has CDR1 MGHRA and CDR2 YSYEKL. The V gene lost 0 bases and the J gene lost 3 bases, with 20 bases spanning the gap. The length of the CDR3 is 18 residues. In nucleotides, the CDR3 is TGCGCCAGCAGCCAAGATAGGTTTACCCTGACAAGGGACACTGAAGCTTTCTTT. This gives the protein CASSQDRFTLTRDTEAFF.

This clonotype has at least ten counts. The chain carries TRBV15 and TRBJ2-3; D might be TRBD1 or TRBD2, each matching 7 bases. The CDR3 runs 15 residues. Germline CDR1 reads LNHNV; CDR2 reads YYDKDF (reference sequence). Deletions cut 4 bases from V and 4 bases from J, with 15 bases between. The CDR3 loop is CATSKGGGSPDTQYF. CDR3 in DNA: TGTGCCACCAGCAAAGGGGGCGGGAGCCCAGATACGCAGTATTTT.

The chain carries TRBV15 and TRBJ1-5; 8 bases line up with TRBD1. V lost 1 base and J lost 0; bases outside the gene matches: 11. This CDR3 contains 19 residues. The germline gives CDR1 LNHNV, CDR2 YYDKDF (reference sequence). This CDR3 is CATSRAMGQAGSSNQPQHF. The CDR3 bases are TGTGCCACCAGCAGAGCAATGGGACAGGCGGGATCTAGCAATCAGCCCCAGCATTTT. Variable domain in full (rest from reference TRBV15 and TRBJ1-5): DAMVIQNPRYQVTQFGKPVTLSCSQTLNHNVMYWYQQKSSQAPKLLFHYYDKDFNNEADTPDNFQSRRPNTSFCFLDIRSPGLGDTAMYLCATSRAMGQAGSSNQPQHFGDGTRLSIL.

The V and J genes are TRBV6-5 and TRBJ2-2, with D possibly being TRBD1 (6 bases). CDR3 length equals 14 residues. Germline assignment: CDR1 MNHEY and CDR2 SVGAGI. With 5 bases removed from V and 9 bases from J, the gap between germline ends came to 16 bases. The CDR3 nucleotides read TGTGCCAGCAGTCCGCACAGGGTAGCCCGGGAGCTGTTTTTT. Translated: CASSPHRVARELFF.